A single sample gave rise to the 3 T cell receptor beta chains below, sequenced in a study of blood T cell repertoires in COVID-19. Clones were sequenced by immunoSEQ multiplex PCR, and TCRdb holds only the in-frame ones, with some missing. The sample lists around 130,000 clones; around 86% were seen once. The sequenced sample consisted of peripheral blood. The receptors were sampled from a woman aged 45-59 years who had recovered from COVID-19.

The chain combines TRBV5-1 with TRBJ1-3; TRBD1 matches 9 bases. The CDR3 is 16 residues long. Germline CDR1 reads SGHRS; CDR2 reads YFSETQ. V was pared by 0 bases and J by 2 bases, with 3 bases of the junction left unmatched. This CDR3 reads CASSLGTGVPGNTIYF. CDR3 sequence (DNA): TGCGCCAGCAGCTTGGGGACAGGGGTCCCTGGAAACACCATATATTTT. Full variable domain (outside the CDR3, taken from reference TRBV5-1 and TRBJ1-3): KAGVTQTPRYLIKTRGQQVTLSCSPISGHRSVSWYQQTPGQGLQFLFEYFSETQRNKGNFPGRFSGRQFSNSRSEMNVSTLELGDSALYLCASSLGTGVPGNTIYFGEGSWLTVV.

This clone has just one count. The chain employs TRBV19 and TRBJ1-2; tentative D call: TRBD1 (6 bases). Germline V gene lookup returns CDR1 LNHDA and CDR2 SQIVND (reference sequence). CDR3 length: 14 amino acids. Trimming shortened V by 4 bases and J by 7 bases, and 16 bases separated the two germline ends. CDR3 in amino acids: CASSTPEGDRGYTF. The CDR3, as DNA: TGTGCCAGTAGTACTCCCGAGGGGGATCGTGGCTACACCTTC. The full variable domain, completed using reference TRBV19 and TRBJ1-2, is DGGITQSPKYLFRKEGQNVTLSCEQNLNHDAMYWYRQDPGQGLRLIYYSQIVNDFQKGDIAEGYSVSREKKESFPLTVTSAQKNPTAFYLCASSTPEGDRGYTFGSGTRLTVV.

The gene calls are TRBV11-1 and TRBJ2-3; TRBD2 matches at 12 bases. The V and J ends lost 6 bases and 5 bases, in that order; junction bases with no gene match: 6. The CDR3 extends over 15 amino acids. Per germline, CDR1 SGHAT and CDR2 FQDESV (reference sequence). The CDR3 nucleotides read TGTGCCAGCAGACTAGCGGGAGGAGGGGGAGATACGCAGTATTTT. It specifies CASRLAGGGGDTQYF. The full variable domain, in which reference TRBV11-1 and TRBJ2-3 provide the parts outside the CDR3, is EAEVAQSPRYKITEKSQAVAFWCDPISGHATLYWYRQILGQGPELLVQFQDESVVDDSQLPKDRFSAERLKGVDSTLKIQPAELGDSAMYLCASRLAGGGGDTQYFGPGTRLTVL.